The next 21 T cell receptor beta chains were all read from a single sample in a study of post-analysis software for immune sequencing data. Broader study findings: Elevated frequency relative to controls characterized four or five TRBV segments in patients, TRBV5-6, TRBV5-1 and TRBV20-1 among them.

No antigen has been assigned to these receptors. The library was made from cDNA and included unique molecular identifiers. TCRdb itself ran the PCR reads through MiXCR, one entry per CDR3 protein. The sample shows 750,000 to 900,000 distinct CDR3 sequences, roughly 46% of them seen only once. The sample was blood. These receptors were taken from a girl aged 5-17 years with multiple sclerosis.

This chain links TRBV7-8 with TRBJ2-7; 12 bases map to TRBD2. Looked up from germline, CDR1 is SGHVS and CDR2 is FQNEAQ. CDR3 length: 16 amino acids. V dropped 4 bases and J dropped 4; count of bases not matched to a gene: 8. This CDR3 is CASSSTGTSGLYEQYF. CDR3 DNA sequence: TGTGCCAGCAGCTCAACCGGGACTAGCGGGTTGTACGAGCAGTACTTC.

This clonotype has a handful of counts. The V call is TRBV7-2, the J call TRBJ1-2; 8 positions match TRBD1. J was trimmed by 4 bases and V by 0 bases; bases with no gene match: 13. The germline V gene has CDR1 SGHTA and CDR2 FQGNSA. This CDR3 region has 18 residues. The CDR3 loop is CASSLAGGQGAIGYGYTF. DNA of the CDR3: TGTGCCAGCAGCTTAGCGGGGGGGCAGGGGGCAATCGGCTATGGCTACACCTTC.

This chain links TRBV7-9 with TRBJ2-4, with 9 bases fitting TRBD1. The end of the DNA is better explained by TRBJ2-7, so the J call may be wrong. The germline V gene encodes CDR1 SEHNR and CDR2 FQNEAQ (reference sequence). This CDR3 region has 15 residues. The CDR3 DNA is TGTGCCAGCAGCTACCCGGGACAGGGTGGGAGCGAGCAGTACTTC. Protein sequence: CASSYPGQGGSEQYF.

This clonotype was seen a few times. The chain combines TRBV29-1 with TRBJ2-7; possibly TRBD1 or TRBD2 for D (5 bases each). The CDR3 is 11 amino acids. The V end lost 6 bases, the J end lost 5 bases, and 11 bases lay between the germline ends. Germline CDR1 reads SQVTM; CDR2 reads ANQGSEA. The CDR3: CSVGDGNEQYF. CDR3 coding DNA: TGCAGCGTGGGGGACGGAAACGAGCAGTACTTC.

This clonotype was picked up a small number of times. V is TRBV7-9 and J is TRBJ2-6; TRBD2 matches at 10 bases. Germline assignment: CDR1 SEHNR and CDR2 FQNEAQ (reference sequence). The CDR3 runs to 18 residues. V lost 5 bases and J lost 4; bases outside the gene matches: 11. The CDR3 region is CASSLGVAGGSGANVLTF. CDR3 coding DNA: TGTGCCAGCAGCCTTGGCGTAGCGGGAGGTTCCGGGGCCAACGTCCTGACTTTC.

This chain links TRBV5-1 with TRBJ2-2; D possibly matches TRBD1 or TRBD2 (5 bases each). Trimming removed 0 bases from V and 6 bases from J, with 15 bases in between. The CDR3 has 16 amino acids. The V gene's germline CDR1 is SGHRS and CDR2 YFSETQ. The CDR3 DNA reads as TGCGCCAGCAGCTTGGGACAGAGGGCGAAGGCCGGGGAGCTGTTTTTT. Residues: CASSLGQRAKAGELFF.

This sequence joins TRBV12-3 or TRBV12-4 and TRBJ1-5; possibly TRBD1 for D (6 bases). The V end lost 1 base, the J end lost 0 bases, and 13 bases lay between the germline ends. The CDR3 totals 17 residues. DNA of the CDR3: TGTGCCAGCAGTTTAGACAGGGTGACGGATAGCAATCAGCCCCAGCATTTT. Translated, it gives CASSLDRVTDSNQPQHF.

The V call is TRBV15, the J call TRBJ2-3; D is undetermined. The CDR3 sequence is 15 residues long. Trimming removed 5 bases at V and 1 base at J, with 13 bases between. CDR1 and CDR2 from the germline V gene are LNHNV and YYDKDF (reference sequence). CDR3 nucleotide sequence: TGTGCCACCAGCCGTAAGGTCCGACGCACAGATACGCAGTATTTT. Translation: CATSRKVRRTDTQYF.

A few counts support this clonotype. Mismatch with germline at one junction end may stem from a read error. The CDR3 nucleotides are TGCAGCGTTGAAGGATTCACCAAATACAATGAGCGGTTCTTC. Its protein is CSVEGFTKYNERFF. V usage is TRBV29-1 and J usage is TRBJ2-1; D remains ambiguous. In germline, CDR1 is SQVTM, CDR2 ANQGSEA. This CDR3 spans 14 amino acids.

This clonotype was seen more than once but under ten times. The gene calls are TRBV5-1 and TRBJ2-3; TRBD2 agrees at 13 bases. There are 17 residues in the CDR3. J gave up 2 bases and V 0 bases, and 3 bases lay outside the gene matches. In germline, CDR1 is SGHRS, CDR2 YFSETQ. The CDR3 loop is CASSLGLAGGITDTQYF. The CDR3 DNA sequence: TGCGCCAGCAGCTTGGGACTAGCGGGAGGAATCACAGATACGCAGTATTTT.

CDR3 bases: TGCAGTGCCGCGGGACTAGCGGGAGAGACAGATACGCAGTATTTT. This sequence encodes CSAAGLAGETDTQYF. The chain combines TRBV20-1 with TRBJ2-3, with 14 nucleotides matching TRBD2. This CDR3 has 15 residues. V lost 6 bases, J lost 3 bases, and 5 bases stayed unmatched. Germline V gene data show CDR1 as DFQATT and CDR2 as SNEGSKA (reference sequence).

The gene calls are TRBV12-3 or TRBV12-4 and TRBJ2-1, with 13 bases that match TRBD2. There are 17 residues in the CDR3. V was pared by 4 bases and J by 6 bases, with 9 bases of the junction left unmatched. CDR3 DNA: TGTGCCAGCAGTTCCCCGACTAGCGGGAGGACATCCAATGAGCAGTTCTTC. It codes for CASSSPTSGRTSNEQFF.

The chain is built from TRBV5-6 and TRBJ2-1, with 8 positions matching TRBD1. Germline CDR1 reads SGHDT; CDR2 reads YYEEEE. Unmatched junction bases numbered 10, after V lost 4 bases and J lost 7 bases. This CDR3 region has 15 residues. The DNA of the CDR3 is TGTGCCAGCAGCCCTCTCCGGGACAGGAGGAATGAGCAGTTCTTC. Protein: CASSPLRDRRNEQFF.

This clonotype was seen only a few times. V gene TRBV2 combines with J gene TRBJ1-2, with D unresolved. The CDR3 sequence is 14 residues long. The germline gives CDR1 SNHLY, CDR2 FYNNEI. V lost 6 bases and J 2 bases, leaving 13 bases between the germline ends. In nucleotides, the CDR3 is TGTGCCAGCAGCTACGATCGGGGAAACTATGGCTACACCTTC. Protein: CASSYDRGNYGYTF.

The chain employs TRBV7-9 and TRBJ1-1; 7 bases are a match to TRBD1. The CDR3 runs 15 residues. Germline-derived CDR1 and CDR2 are SEHNR and FQNEAQ (reference sequence). The V gene end was trimmed by 5 bases and the J gene end by 2 bases; junction bases not matched to a gene: 8. In nucleotides, the CDR3 is TGTGCCAGCAGCCCGGGGGACAGTTATAACACTGAAGCTTTCTTT. Protein product: CASSPGDSYNTEAFF.

DNA of the CDR3: TGTGCCAGCAGTTTCTCGGCGACTGCGGGCGGTCAAGAGACCCAGTACTTC. This encodes CASSFSATAGGQETQYF. J is TRBJ2-4 and V is TRBV12-3 or TRBV12-4; maybe TRBD2 (5 bases). The J call may be mistaken, given a closer DNA end match to TRBJ2-5. The CDR3 is 17 residues long.

This clonotype was counted a single time. The chain is built from TRBV29-1 and TRBJ2-1; possible D gene TRBD2, 6 bases. V lost 5 bases and J 4 bases, leaving 12 bases between the germline ends. The germline gives CDR1 SQVTM, CDR2 ANQGSEA. The CDR3 sequence is 13 residues long. In DNA form, the CDR3 reads TGCAGCGTTACCGGCGGGGATTACAATGAGCAGTTCTTC. Its protein product is CSVTGGDYNEQFF.

This chain connects TRBV6-1 to TRBJ2-5, with D possibly matching TRBD2 (5 bases). The CDR3 contains 13 residues. Germline CDR1 MNHNS, CDR2 SASEGT. Trimming cost V 6 bases and J 7 bases, with 15 bases left between them. CDR3 amino acids: CASSGQAGGTQYF. The CDR3 coding sequence is TGTGCCAGCAGCGGGCAGGCCGGAGGGACCCAGTACTTC.

The V gene is TRBV7-2, the J gene TRBJ2-3; possibly TRBD2 for D (6 bases). V dropped 2 bases and J dropped 0 bases, with 12 bases sitting between them. Germline V gene data show CDR1 as SGHTA and CDR2 as FQGNSA. CDR3 length: 16 residues. The CDR3 sequence: CASSLSGRTSTDTQYF. The CDR3 region has the DNA TGTGCCAGCAGCTTAAGCGGGCGGACTAGCACAGATACGCAGTATTTT.

The V and J genes are TRBV11-2 and TRBJ1-2, with D possibly being TRBD1 (5 bases). Germline loops: CDR1 SGHAT, CDR2 FQNNGV. Trimming shortened V by 0 bases and J by 2 bases, and 16 bases separated the two germline ends. The CDR3 extends over 17 amino acids. CDR3 loop: CASSLDRVTGRNYGYTF. The DNA for the CDR3 is TGTGCCAGCAGCTTAGATCGAGTGACGGGACGGAACTATGGCTACACCTTC.

The V and J genes are TRBV5-6 and TRBJ2-3, with D perhaps TRBD1 or TRBD2 (5 bases each). V lost 4 bases and J 6 bases, leaving 24 bases between the germline ends. Germline-derived CDR1 and CDR2 are SGHDT and YYEEEE. The CDR3 covers 17 residues. The CDR3 DNA sequence: TGTGCCAGCAGCCCAGATCCGGGACGTACCCTAAGGGATACGCAGTATTTT. Its protein is CASSPDPGRTLRDTQYF.